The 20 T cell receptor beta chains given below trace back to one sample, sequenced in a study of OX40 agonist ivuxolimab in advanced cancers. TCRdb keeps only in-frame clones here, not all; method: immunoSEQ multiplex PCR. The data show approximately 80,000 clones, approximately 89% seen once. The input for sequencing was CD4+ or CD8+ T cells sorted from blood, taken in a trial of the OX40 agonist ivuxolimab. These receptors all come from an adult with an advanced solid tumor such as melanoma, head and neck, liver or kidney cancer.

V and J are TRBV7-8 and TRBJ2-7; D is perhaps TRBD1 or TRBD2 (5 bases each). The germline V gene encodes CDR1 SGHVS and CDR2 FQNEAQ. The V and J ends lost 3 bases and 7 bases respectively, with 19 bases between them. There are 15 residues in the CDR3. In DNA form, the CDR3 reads TGTGCCAGCAGCTTTGAGGACAAGTCCTGGGGGGAGCAGTACTTC. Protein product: CASSFEDKSWGEQYF.

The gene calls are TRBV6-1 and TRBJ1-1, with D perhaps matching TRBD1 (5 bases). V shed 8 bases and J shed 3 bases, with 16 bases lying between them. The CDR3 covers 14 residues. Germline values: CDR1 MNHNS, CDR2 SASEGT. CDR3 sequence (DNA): TGTGCCAGCGAAGGGGTAGGGAGGGACACTGAAGCTTTCTTT. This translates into CASEGVGRDTEAFF.

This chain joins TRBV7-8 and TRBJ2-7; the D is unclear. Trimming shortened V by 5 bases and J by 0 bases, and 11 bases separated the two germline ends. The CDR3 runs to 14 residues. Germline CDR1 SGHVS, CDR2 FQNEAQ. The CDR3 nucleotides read TGTGCCAGCAGCCAATACCGTATCTCCTACGAGCAGTACTTC. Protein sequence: CASSQYRISYEQYF.

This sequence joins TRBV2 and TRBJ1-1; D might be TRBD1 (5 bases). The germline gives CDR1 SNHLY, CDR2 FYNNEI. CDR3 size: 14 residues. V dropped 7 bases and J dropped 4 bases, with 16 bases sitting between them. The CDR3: CASKIQALVTEAFF. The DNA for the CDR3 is TGTGCCAGCAAGATACAGGCCTTGGTCACTGAAGCTTTCTTT.

CDR3 amino acids: CASSPKSDIYGYTF. The CDR3 DNA sequence: TGTGCCAGCTCACCGAAATCAGACATCTATGGCTACACCTTC. V and J are TRBV18 and TRBJ1-2; D gene unclear. Germline values: CDR1 KGHSH, CDR2 LQKENI. The germline V and J ends were trimmed by 3 bases and 4 bases, with 12 bases remaining between them. The CDR3 runs 14 residues.

The CDR3 DNA reads TGTGCCAGCAGCGTACGGTCAGCGTTCTCCTACAATGAGCAGTTCTTC. Protein sequence: CASSVRSAFSYNEQFF. The chain links TRBV13 to TRBJ2-1; D gene unclear. This CDR3 is built from 16 residues. The germline V and J ends were trimmed by 5 bases and 0 bases, with 14 bases remaining between them. Germline V lookup: CDR1 PRHDT, CDR2 FYEKMQ (reference sequence).

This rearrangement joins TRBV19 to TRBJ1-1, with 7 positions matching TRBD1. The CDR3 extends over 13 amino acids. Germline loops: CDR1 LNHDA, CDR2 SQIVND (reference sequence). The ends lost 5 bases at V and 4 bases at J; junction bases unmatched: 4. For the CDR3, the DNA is TGTGCCAGTAGTGAGGCAGGGGGCACTGAAGCTTTCTTT. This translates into CASSEAGGTEAFF.

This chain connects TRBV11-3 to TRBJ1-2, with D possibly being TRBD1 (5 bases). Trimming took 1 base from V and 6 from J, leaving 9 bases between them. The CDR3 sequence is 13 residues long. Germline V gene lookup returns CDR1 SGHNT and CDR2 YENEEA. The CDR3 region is CASSLGGEDGYTF. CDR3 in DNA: TGTGCCAGCAGCTTAGGGGGGGAGGATGGCTACACCTTC.

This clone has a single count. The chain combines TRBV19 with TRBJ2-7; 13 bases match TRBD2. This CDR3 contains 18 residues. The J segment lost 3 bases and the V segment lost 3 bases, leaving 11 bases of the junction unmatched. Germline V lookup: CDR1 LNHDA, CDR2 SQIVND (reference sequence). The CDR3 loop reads CASSMEAWTSGRIYEQYF. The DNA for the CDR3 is TGTGCCAGTAGTATGGAGGCTTGGACTAGCGGGAGAATCTACGAGCAGTACTTC.

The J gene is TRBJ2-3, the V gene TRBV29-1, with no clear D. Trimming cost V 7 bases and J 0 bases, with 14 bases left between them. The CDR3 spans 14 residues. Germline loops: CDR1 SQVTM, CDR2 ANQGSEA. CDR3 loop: CSGMTTPSTDTQYF. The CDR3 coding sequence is TGCAGCGGGATGACAACCCCTAGCACAGATACGCAGTATTTT.

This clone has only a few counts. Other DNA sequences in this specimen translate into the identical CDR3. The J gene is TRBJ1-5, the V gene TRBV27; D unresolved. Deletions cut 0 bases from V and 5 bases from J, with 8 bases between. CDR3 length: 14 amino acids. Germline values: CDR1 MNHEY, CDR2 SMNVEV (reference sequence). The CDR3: CASSLSGGYQPQHF. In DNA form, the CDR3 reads TGTGCCAGCAGTTTATCGGGTGGTTATCAGCCCCAGCATTTT.

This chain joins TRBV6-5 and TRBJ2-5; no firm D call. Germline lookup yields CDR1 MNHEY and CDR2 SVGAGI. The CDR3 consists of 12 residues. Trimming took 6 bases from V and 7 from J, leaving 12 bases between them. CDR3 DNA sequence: TGTGCCAGCAGCCAGGCTCGTGGGACCCAGTACTTC. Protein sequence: CASSQARGTQYF.

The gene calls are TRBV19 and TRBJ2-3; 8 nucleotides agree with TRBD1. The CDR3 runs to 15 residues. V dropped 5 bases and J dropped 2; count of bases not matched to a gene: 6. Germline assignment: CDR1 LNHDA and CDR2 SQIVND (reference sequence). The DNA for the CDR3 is TGTGCCAGTAGTCCGACAGGGGTATTCACAGATACGCAGTATTTT. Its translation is CASSPTGVFTDTQYF. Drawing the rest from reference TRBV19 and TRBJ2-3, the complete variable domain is DGGITQSPKYLFRKEGQNVTLSCEQNLNHDAMYWYRQDPGQGLRLIYYSQIVNDFQKGDIAEGYSVSREKKESFPLTVTSAQKNPTAFYLCASSPTGVFTDTQYFGPGTRLTVL.

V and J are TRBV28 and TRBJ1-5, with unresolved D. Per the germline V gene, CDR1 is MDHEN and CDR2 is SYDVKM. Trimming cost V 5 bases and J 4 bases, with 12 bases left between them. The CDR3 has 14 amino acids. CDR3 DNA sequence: TGTGCCAGCAGTGGAGTCGCTCTTAATCAGCCCCAGCATTTT. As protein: CASSGVALNQPQHF.

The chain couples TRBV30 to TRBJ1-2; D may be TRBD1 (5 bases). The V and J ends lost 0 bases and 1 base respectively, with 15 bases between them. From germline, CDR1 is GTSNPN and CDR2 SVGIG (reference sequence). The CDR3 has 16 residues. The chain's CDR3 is CAWSVRAGRGNYGYTF. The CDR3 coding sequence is TGTGCCTGGAGTGTAAGGGCAGGGAGGGGTAACTATGGCTACACCTTC.

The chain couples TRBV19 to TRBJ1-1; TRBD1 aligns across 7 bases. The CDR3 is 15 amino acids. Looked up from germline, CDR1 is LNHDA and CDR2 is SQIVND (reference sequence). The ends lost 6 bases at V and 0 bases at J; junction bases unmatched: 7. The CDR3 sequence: CASRGTAIMNTEAFF. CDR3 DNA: TGTGCCAGTAGAGGGACAGCGATCATGAACACTGAAGCTTTCTTT.

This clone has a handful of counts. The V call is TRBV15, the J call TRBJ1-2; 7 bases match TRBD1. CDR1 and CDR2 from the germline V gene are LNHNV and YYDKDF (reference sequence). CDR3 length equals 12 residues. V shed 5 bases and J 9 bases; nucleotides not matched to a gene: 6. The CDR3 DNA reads TGTGCCACCAGCCGCCGACAGGGCAGCTACACCTTC. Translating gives CATSRRQGSYTF.

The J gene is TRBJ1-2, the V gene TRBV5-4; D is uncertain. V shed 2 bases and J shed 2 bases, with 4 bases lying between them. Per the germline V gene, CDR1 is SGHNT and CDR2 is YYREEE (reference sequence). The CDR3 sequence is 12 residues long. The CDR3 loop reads CASSFDNYGYTF. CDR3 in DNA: TGTGCCAGCAGCTTCGACAACTATGGCTACACCTTC.

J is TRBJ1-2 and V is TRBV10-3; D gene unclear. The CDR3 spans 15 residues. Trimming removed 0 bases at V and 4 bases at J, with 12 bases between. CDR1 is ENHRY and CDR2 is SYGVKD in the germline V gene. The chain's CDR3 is CAISESLRHRYGYTF. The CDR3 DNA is TGTGCCATCAGTGAGTCGCTTCGACATCGCTATGGCTACACCTTC.

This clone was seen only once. CDR3: CASSSYRDQPQHF. CDR3 bases: TGTGCCAGTAGTAGTTACAGAGATCAGCCCCAGCATTTT. The rearrangement uses TRBV19 and TRBJ1-5; D gene ambiguous. Trimming shortened V by 4 bases and J by 5 bases, and 9 bases separated the two germline ends. This CDR3 region has 13 residues. Germline assignment: CDR1 LNHDA and CDR2 SQIVND (reference sequence).